The rows below give T cell receptor beta chains drawn from one sample of a study of blood T cell repertoires in COVID-19. Clones were sequenced by immunoSEQ multiplex PCR, and TCRdb holds only the in-frame ones, with some missing. The sample lists some 460,000 clones, about nine tenths occurring once. The sequenced material came from PBMCs or T cells enriched from blood (not recorded which). These receptors came from a woman aged 18-30 years who had recovered from COVID-19. CDR3s include the opening cysteine and the closing phenylalanine or tryptophan. A D gene is named only where the DNA matches it firmly. Size is stated for part of the rows, as once, few or many counts, or as a class when the clone is expanded.

TRBV19 . 16 few CASSRRTGTADSPLHF
TRBV6-4 TRBD1 15 many CASSEEEGQYHEQFF
TRBV30 . 11 . CARGRGWNLFF
TRBV19 . 16 . CASSIGGQLVSYEQYF
TRBV5-1 . 14 . CASSLTTSTDTQYF
TRBV19 TRBD1 14 . CASTLGGSTDTQYF
TRBV28 TRBD1 14 . CASSFSGQGYGYTF
TRBV13 . 17 . CASRRSQQEGVSYGYTF
TRBV10-1 . 15 . CASSEILRQGQPQHF
TRBV4-2 . 14 . CASSQDQIREGYTF
TRBV20-1 . 14 . CSASMGANNYGYTF
TRBV7-2 TRBD2 15 once CASSLRAGDQTIQYF
TRBV5-1 . 16 . CASSLAGQGSSYEQYF
TRBV21-1 . 16 once CASSKVGAGVGNTIYF
TRBV30 . 17 . CAWSVSPGAATNEKLFF
TRBV6-2/TRBV6-3 TRBD2 19 . CASSYLSGSGLAGFNEQFF
TRBV12-5 TRBD2 15 . CASGFSSGGQGEQFF
TRBV30 TRBD1 13 . CAWSRGQENTIYF
TRBV28 TRBD1 13 . CASSDRGGHGYTF
TRBV2 . 14 . CASSSGEPGEKLFF
TRBV19 . 13 . CASSIYGNTEAFF